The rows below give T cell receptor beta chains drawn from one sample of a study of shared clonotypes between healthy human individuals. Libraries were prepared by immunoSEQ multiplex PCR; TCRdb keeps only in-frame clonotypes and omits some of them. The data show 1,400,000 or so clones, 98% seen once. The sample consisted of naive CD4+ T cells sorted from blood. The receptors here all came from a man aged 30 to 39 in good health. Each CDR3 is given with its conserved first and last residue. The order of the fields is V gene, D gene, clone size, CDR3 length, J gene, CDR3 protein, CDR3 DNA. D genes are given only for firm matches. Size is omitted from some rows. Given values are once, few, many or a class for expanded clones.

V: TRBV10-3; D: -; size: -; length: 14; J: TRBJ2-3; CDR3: CAISEGGSGDTQYF; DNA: TGTGCCATCAGTGAGGGGGGCAGCGGAGATACGCAGTATTTT
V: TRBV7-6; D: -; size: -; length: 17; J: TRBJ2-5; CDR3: CASSLASTTRYQETQYF; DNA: TGTGCCAGCAGCTTGGCGAGTACTACAAGGTACCAAGAGACCCAGTACTTC
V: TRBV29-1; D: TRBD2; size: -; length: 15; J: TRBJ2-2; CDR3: CSVALPGRAAGELFF; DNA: TGCAGCGTTGCCCTGCCGGGGAGGGCGGCCGGGGAGCTGTTTTTT
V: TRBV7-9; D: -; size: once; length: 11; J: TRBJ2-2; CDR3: CASSHTGELFF; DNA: TGTGCCAGCAGCCATACCGGGGAGCTGTTTTTT
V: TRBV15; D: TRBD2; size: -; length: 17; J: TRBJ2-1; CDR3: CATSRLSGRGTSDEQFF; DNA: TGTGCCACCAGCAGACTTTCTGGAAGGGGGACTAGCGACGAGCAGTTCTTC
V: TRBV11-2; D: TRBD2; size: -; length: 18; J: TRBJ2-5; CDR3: CASSLQSGWTSRKETQYF; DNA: TGTGCCAGCAGCTTACAATCCGGGTGGACTAGCAGAAAAGAGACCCAGTACTTC
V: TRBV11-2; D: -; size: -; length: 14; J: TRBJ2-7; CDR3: CASSTGPRAYEQYF; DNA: TGTGCCAGCAGCACGGGACCCAGGGCCTACGAGCAGTACTTC
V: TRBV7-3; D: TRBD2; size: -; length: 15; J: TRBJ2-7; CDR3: CASSLTIAGEYEQYF; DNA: TGTGCCAGCAGCTTAACGATAGCGGGAGAGTACGAGCAGTACTTC
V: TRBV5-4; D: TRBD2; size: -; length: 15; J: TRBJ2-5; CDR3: CASSTVAGGRETQYF; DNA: TGTGCCAGCAGCACTGTAGCGGGAGGCCGAGAGACCCAGTACTTC
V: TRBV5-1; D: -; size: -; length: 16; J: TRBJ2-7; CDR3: CASSLAPAGGSYEQYF; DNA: TGCGCCAGCAGCTTGGCCCCGGCAGGCGGCTCCTACGAGCAGTACTTC
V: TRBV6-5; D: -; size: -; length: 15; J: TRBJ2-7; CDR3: CASSYSRVPGYEQYF; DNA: TGTGCCAGCAGTTACTCGAGGGTTCCGGGGTACGAGCAGTACTTC
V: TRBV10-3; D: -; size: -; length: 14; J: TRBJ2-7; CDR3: CAISESNRLYEQYF; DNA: TGTGCCATCAGTGAGTCTAACAGACTCTACGAGCAGTACTTC
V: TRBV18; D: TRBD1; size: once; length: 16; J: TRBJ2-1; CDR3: CASSPRTGLKGNEQFF; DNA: TGTGCCAGCTCCCCACGGACAGGGTTAAAAGGAAATGAGCAGTTCTTC
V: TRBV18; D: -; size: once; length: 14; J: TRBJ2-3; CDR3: CASSPMPAADTQYF; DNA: TGTGCCAGCTCACCAATGCCAGCGGCAGATACGCAGTATTTT